Each of the 2 T cell receptor beta chains below was sequenced from the same sample in a study of T cell changes during pregnancy in multiple sclerosis (dated by TCRdb to about 2019). Library preparation was by the immunoSEQ multiplex PCR assay. Imported from immuneACCESS, the table was reduced by TCRdb to in-frame sequences with V and J called. These copies leave out some clones; in studies compared against another copy, an unresolved V gene accounts for under half, and the cause of the remainder is not known. The sample data list tens of thousands of clones, and about 89% of these were observed just once. The ten largest make up more than 2.5% of the sample. Specimen: peripheral blood, collected in the first trimester of pregnancy. Receptors were obtained from a female donor with multiple sclerosis, enrolled in a pregnancy study.

The chain joins TRBV7-2 to TRBJ2-7, with 8 positions matching TRBD2. With V trimmed by 3 bases and J by 5 bases, 6 bases remained unmatched. The CDR3 runs to 14 residues. Looked up from germline, CDR1 is SGHTA and CDR2 is FQGNSA. This chain's CDR3 is CASSFTGGPNEQYF. The CDR3 coding sequence is TGTGCCAGCAGCTTCACGGGGGGGCCTAACGAGCAGTACTTC.

The V gene is TRBV2, the J gene TRBJ2-2; 9 nucleotides match TRBD1. Germline V gene sequence: CDR1 SNHLY, CDR2 FYNNEI. This CDR3 has 14 amino acids. V gave up 8 bases and J gave up 4 bases; unmatched junction bases: 5. CDR3 sequence reads: CASGKTGGTGELFF. CDR3 in DNA: TGTGCCAGCGGAAAGACAGGGGGCACCGGGGAGCTGTTTTTT. The full variable domain, rest sourced from reference TRBV2 and TRBJ2-2, is EPEVTQTPSHQVTQMGQEVILRCVPISNHLYFYWYRQILGQKVEFLVSFYNNEISEKSEIFDDQFSVERPDGSNFTLKIRSTKLEDSAMYFCASGKTGGTGELFFGEGSRLTVL.